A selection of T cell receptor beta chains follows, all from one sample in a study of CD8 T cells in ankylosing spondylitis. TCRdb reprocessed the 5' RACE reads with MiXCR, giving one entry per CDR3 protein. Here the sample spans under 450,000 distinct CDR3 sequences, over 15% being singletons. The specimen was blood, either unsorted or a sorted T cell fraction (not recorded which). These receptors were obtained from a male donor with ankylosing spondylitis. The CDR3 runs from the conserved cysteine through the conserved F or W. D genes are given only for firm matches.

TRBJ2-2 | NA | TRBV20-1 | CSAIPYTGELFF
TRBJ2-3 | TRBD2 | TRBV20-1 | CSAPPSGRGTDTQYF
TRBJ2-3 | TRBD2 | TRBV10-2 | CASSEALAELTDTQYF
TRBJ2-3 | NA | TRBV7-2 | CASSPPGPGADTQYF
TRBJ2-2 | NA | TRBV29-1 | CSAKDSAGPRPGELFF
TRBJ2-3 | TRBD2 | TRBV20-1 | CSARESSGSTDTQYF
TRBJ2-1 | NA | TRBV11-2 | CASSPRKNEQFF
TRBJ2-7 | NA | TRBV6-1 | CASSPSTGTYEQYF
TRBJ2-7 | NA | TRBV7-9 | CASSLQSGTNYEQYF
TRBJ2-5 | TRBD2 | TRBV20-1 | CSARTASGRQETQYF
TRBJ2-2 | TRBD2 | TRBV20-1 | CSARDRASGRAWGTGELFF
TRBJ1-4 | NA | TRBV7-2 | CASSLAGSRNEKLFF
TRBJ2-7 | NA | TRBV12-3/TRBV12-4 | CASSRARTGYEQYF
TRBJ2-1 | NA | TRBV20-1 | CSATTANYNEQFF
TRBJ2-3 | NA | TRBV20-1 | CSTSRPWGTDTQYF
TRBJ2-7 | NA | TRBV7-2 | CASSSSRDAEQYF
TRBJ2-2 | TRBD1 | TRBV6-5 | CASSNRDRGTGELFF
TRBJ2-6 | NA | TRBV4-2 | CASSQDFRGGSGANVLTF
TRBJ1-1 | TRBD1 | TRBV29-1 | CSAQDRAAFF
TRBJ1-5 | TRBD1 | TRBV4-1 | CASSQVPGQNQPQHF
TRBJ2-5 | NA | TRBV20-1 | CSALDGGAMRETQYF
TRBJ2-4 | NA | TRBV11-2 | CASSLVWQATNIQYF
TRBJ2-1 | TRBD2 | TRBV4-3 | CASSQDLGLAQFF
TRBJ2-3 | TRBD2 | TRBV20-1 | CSAPNGGSKADTQYF
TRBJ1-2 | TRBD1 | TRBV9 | CASSPRDSYYGYTF
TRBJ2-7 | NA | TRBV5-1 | CASSLVDVRSYEQYF
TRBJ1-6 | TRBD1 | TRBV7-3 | CASSTGQVRSPLHF
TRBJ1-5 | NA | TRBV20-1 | CSAQQTGSAQPQHF
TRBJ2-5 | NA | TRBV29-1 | CSVEQGEETQYF
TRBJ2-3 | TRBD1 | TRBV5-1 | CASSSFDRGTDTQYF
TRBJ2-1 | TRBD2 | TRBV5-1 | CASSQIAGAAGEQFF
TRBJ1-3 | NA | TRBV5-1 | CASSLSAGKENTIYF
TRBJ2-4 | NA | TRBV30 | CAWSGGPPFQYF
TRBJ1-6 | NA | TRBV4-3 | CASSRRGGGSNNSPLHF
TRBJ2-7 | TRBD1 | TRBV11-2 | CASKYRGVYEQYF